Listed here are 18 T cell receptor beta chains from one sample, sequenced in a study of CD8+ T cells in alopecia areata. Treatment: oral pan-JAK inhibitor, 5-10 mg twice daily. RNA extraction was followed by reverse transcription into cDNA, which acted as the sequencing template. Using immunoSEQ multiplex PCR, the repertoire was profiled, and TCRdb retains in-frame clones only, with some absent. Among 270,000 or so clones listed, roughly 60% were seen once. The sequenced sample was CD4+ T cells sorted from blood, obtained at week 24, from a patient treated with tofacitinib. Receptors were obtained from a human donor with alopecia areata.

This chain uses TRBV30 with TRBJ2-2; no reliable D call. Germline loops: CDR1 GTSNPN, CDR2 SVGIG (reference sequence). The ends were cut back, 0 bases at V and 3 bases at J, with 8 bases in the middle. The CDR3 extends over 14 amino acids. CDR3 coding DNA: TGTGCCTGGAGTGTAGGAACTCACACCGGGGAGCTGTTTTTT. It encodes CAWSVGTHTGELFF.

The chain links TRBV30 to TRBJ1-6; D gene uncertain. Trimming stripped 3 bases from V and 7 bases from J, with 13 bases between. Germline V gives CDR1 GTSNPN, CDR2 SVGIG (reference sequence). The CDR3 spans 14 residues. CDR3 amino acids: CAWSVSRLNSPLHF. CDR3 bases: TGTGCCTGGAGCGTGAGCAGGCTGAATTCACCCCTCCACTTT. Complete variable domain (other parts from reference TRBV30 and TRBJ1-6): SQTIHQWPATLVQPVGSPLSLECTVEGTSNPNLYWYRQAAGRGLQLLFYSVGIGQISSEVPQNLSASRPQDRQFILSSKKLLLSDSGFYLCAWSVSRLNSPLHFGNGTRLTVT.

The V and J genes are TRBV11-2 and TRBJ1-5; 7 bases are a match to TRBD1. The germline V gene encodes CDR1 SGHAT and CDR2 FQNNGV. The CDR3 has 16 residues. V shed 5 bases, J shed 6 bases, and the junction held 13 bases outside the gene matches. The CDR3 sequence: CASSPTGQGVSQPQHF. The DNA of the CDR3 is TGTGCCAGCAGCCCGACGGGGCAGGGGGTCAGTCAGCCCCAGCATTTT.

This chain uses TRBV9 with TRBJ2-7, with D possibly being TRBD1 (6 bases). V lost 2 bases and J lost 3, with 9 bases in between. CDR1 is SGDLS, CDR2 YYNGEE, per germline. The CDR3 has 13 amino acids. For the CDR3, the DNA is TGTGCCAGCAGCGTGAGAGGGGGCTACGAGCAGTACTTC. Amino acids: CASSVRGGYEQYF.

This sequence joins TRBV23-1 and TRBJ2-5; no clear D. TRBV23-1 is treated as an ORF (open reading frame) with a function not yet certain. Trimming pared 0 bases from V and 5 bases from J, leaving 7 bases between. The CDR3 runs 13 residues. The chain's CDR3 is CASSQSPFETQYF. The CDR3 coding sequence is TGCGCCAGCAGTCAATCTCCTTTTGAGACCCAGTACTTC.

The CDR3 here is CASSRDMGGYTF. The CDR3 region has the DNA TGTGCCAGCAGCCGGGACATGGGTGGCTACACCTTC. The chain uses TRBV7-2 and TRBJ1-2, with D perhaps TRBD1 (6 bases). Between the trimmed V and J ends, which lost 5 bases and 7 bases, there was a span of 11 bases. CDR3 size: 12 residues. Per germline, CDR1 SGHTA and CDR2 FQGNSA.

This clone showed up just a few times. The gene calls are TRBV5-4 and TRBJ2-1; 8 positions agree with TRBD2. The V gene end was trimmed by 2 bases and the J gene end by 8 bases; junction bases not matched to a gene: 6. The germline V gene encodes CDR1 SGHNT and CDR2 YYREEE (reference sequence). CDR3 length: 14 amino acids. CDR3 DNA sequence: TGTGCCAGCAGCTTCGGGACTAGTAGCCATGAGCAGTTCTTC. Its protein is CASSFGTSSHEQFF. The full variable domain, in which reference TRBV5-4 and TRBJ2-1 provide the parts outside the CDR3, is ETGVTQSPTHLIKTRGQQVTLRCSSQSGHNTVSWYQQALGQGPQFIFQYYREEENGRGNFPPRFSGLQFPNYSSELNVNALELDDSALYLCASSFGTSSHEQFFGPGTRLTVL.

This clone was counted a few times. The rearrangement uses TRBV2 and TRBJ1-5, with TRBD1 matching over 8 bases. Germline values: CDR1 SNHLY, CDR2 FYNNEI. V dropped 6 bases and J dropped 7; count of bases not matched to a gene: 2. The CDR3 sequence is 12 residues long. For the CDR3, the DNA is TGTGCCAGCAGCCAGGGGGCCCAGCCCCAGCATTTT. Translating gives CASSQGAQPQHF.

This clone appeared a few times. The rearrangement links TRBV29-1 to TRBJ1-1; 10 bases line up with TRBD1. Germline CDR1 SQVTM, CDR2 ANQGSEA. V lost 4 bases to trimming and J lost 9 bases; unmatched junction nucleotides: 8. CDR3 size: 13 residues. The CDR3 region has the DNA TGCAGCGTTGTGGGACAGGGGATCTGGCAAGCTTTCTTT. Translation: CSVVGQGIWQAFF.

This clone was recorded a few times. The chain is built from TRBV27 and TRBJ2-3, with 8 bases aligning to TRBD2. The ends lost 8 bases at V and 0 bases at J; junction bases unmatched: 13. This CDR3 has 17 amino acids. In germline, CDR1 is MNHEY, CDR2 SMNVEV (reference sequence). The CDR3 coding sequence is TGTGCCAGCCCTAAACGGGGGGGGGAAACTAGCACAGATACGCAGTATTTT. This codes for CASPKRGGETSTDTQYF.

This clone appeared a few times. The genes are TRBV4-1 and TRBJ2-1, with 10 nucleotides matching TRBD2. Germline-derived CDR1 and CDR2 are MGHRA and YSYEKL. This CDR3 has 18 residues. With V trimmed by 1 base and J by 6 bases, 12 bases remained unmatched. CDR3 sequence reads: CASSQASPPAGGFNEQFF. Here the CDR3 DNA reads TGCGCCAGCAGCCAAGCCAGTCCCCCAGCGGGGGGGTTCAATGAGCAGTTCTTC.

This chain uses TRBV14 with TRBJ1-6; tentative D call: TRBD1 (5 bases). V was pared by 7 bases and J by 5 bases, with 12 bases between. The germline CDR1 and CDR2 sequences are SGHDN and FVKESK. The CDR3 consists of 14 residues. CDR3 loop: CASNFGGNNSPLHF. DNA for the CDR3: TGTGCCAGCAACTTCGGGGGGAATAATTCACCCCTCCACTTT.

This sequence joins TRBV7-2 and TRBJ2-2, with D possibly TRBD1 on 6 matching bases. Per the germline V gene, CDR1 is SGHTA and CDR2 is FQGNSA. The CDR3 runs to 17 residues. With 8 bases removed from V and 6 bases from J, the gap between germline ends came to 25 bases. CDR3 protein: CASRYDRLKPGAGELFF. CDR3 DNA: TGTGCCAGCCGATACGACAGACTCAAACCAGGGGCCGGGGAGCTGTTTTTT.

This clone was observed a few times. The chain carries TRBV2 and TRBJ1-1; a possible D gene is TRBD1 (5 bases). The CDR3 is 13 amino acids. Per germline, CDR1 SNHLY and CDR2 FYNNEI. V lost 6 bases and J 7 bases, leaving 15 bases between the germline ends. The CDR3 is CASRLGLLSEAFF. In DNA, the CDR3 is TGTGCCAGCAGGTTGGGACTCCTAAGTGAAGCTTTCTTT.

This chain connects TRBV13 to TRBJ2-7; the D gene is possibly TRBD1 (6 bases). The CDR3 is made up of 14 amino acids. V gave up 5 bases and J gave up 0 bases, with 11 bases separating them. The germline V gene has CDR1 PRHDT and CDR2 FYEKMQ (reference sequence). This CDR3 reads CASSPRDTSYEQYF. The CDR3 nucleotides are TGTGCCAGCAGCCCACGGGACACCTCCTACGAGCAGTACTTC. Together with reference TRBV13 and TRBJ2-7, the CDR3 gives the full variable domain: AAGVIQSPRHLIKEKRETATLKCYPIPRHDTVYWYQQGPGQDPQFLISFYEKMQSDKGSIPDRFSAQQFSDYHSELNMSSLELGDSALYFCASSPRDTSYEQYFGPGTRLTVT.

This clone was counted only a few times. The chain couples TRBV7-2 to TRBJ1-3; no clear D gene. The V gene's germline CDR1 is SGHTA and CDR2 FQGNSA. The V end was cut by 6 bases, the J end by 0 bases, with 18 bases between. The CDR3 has 17 residues. The CDR3 protein is CASRPLHLVSSGNTIYF. The CDR3 DNA reads as TGTGCCAGCAGGCCACTCCACCTGGTCAGCTCTGGAAACACCATATATTTT.

This clone has a handful of counts. This chain links TRBV10-3 with TRBJ2-7; TRBD1 or TRBD2 may be the D gene (5 bases each). Germline-derived CDR1 and CDR2 are ENHRY and SYGVKD. V lost 4 bases, J lost 5 bases, and 15 bases lay in between. CDR3 length equals 14 residues. The CDR3 reads CAISARDPEHEQYF. CDR3 DNA: TGTGCCATCAGTGCCCGGGACCCCGAACACGAGCAGTACTTC.

This chain links TRBV6-1 with TRBJ2-6, with D unclear. The CDR3 loop spans 17 amino acids. V lost 2 bases to trimming and J lost 0 bases, with 11 bases between them. Germline assignment: CDR1 MNHNS and CDR2 SASEGT. The CDR3 is CASSELWILSGANVLTF. The CDR3 DNA reads TGTGCCAGCAGTGAACTATGGATTCTCTCTGGGGCCAACGTCCTGACTTTC.